Following are 21 T cell receptor beta chains from one sample sequenced in a study of a mutant IDH1 vaccine in newly diagnosed glioma. Here immunoSEQ multiplex PCR was the method, and the copy in TCRdb shows in-frame clones only, minus some. The table includes approximately 50,000 clones, more than 60% detected once. Their antigen targets remain unknown. The sample's time point: week 35, safety follow-up. Vaccination comprised doses that each held 300 ug of mutant IDH1 20-mer peptide, plus topical imiquimod. The source material was PBMCs, sampled from a glioma patient whose treatment included an IDH1 peptide vaccine. The receptors were sampled from a man aged 40-49 years with glioma.

The chain recombines TRBV5-6 with TRBJ2-4; tentatively, D is TRBD2 (5 bases). Trimming cost V 4 bases and J 4 bases, with 15 bases left between them. The germline gives CDR1 SGHDT, CDR2 YYEEEE. The CDR3 consists of 15 residues. CDR3 region: CASSPYTGMKNIQYF. The CDR3 DNA reads TGTGCCAGCAGCCCATACACGGGGATGAAAAACATTCAGTACTTC.

This chain links TRBV5-5 with TRBJ1-2, with D possibly being TRBD1 (6 bases). The length of the CDR3 is 15 residues. The germline V and J ends were trimmed by 0 bases and 3 bases, with 12 bases remaining between them. Per germline, CDR1 SGHKS and CDR2 YYEKEE (reference sequence). CDR3 bases: TGTGCCAGCAGCTTGGCGGCAGGGGATCACTATGGCTACACCTTC. It specifies CASSLAAGDHYGYTF.

The CDR3 spells CASVGGRVPDTQYF. CDR3 DNA: TGTGCCAGCGTCGGGGGGCGGGTCCCAGATACGCAGTATTTT. The rearrangement joins TRBV2 to TRBJ2-3, with D tentatively TRBD2 (7 bases). V lost 8 bases and J 4 bases, leaving 16 bases between the germline ends. From germline, CDR1 is SNHLY and CDR2 FYNNEI. The CDR3 runs 14 residues.

The chain recombines TRBV4-1 with TRBJ2-7; 7 bases match TRBD1. Germline V gives CDR1 MGHRA, CDR2 YSYEKL. The ends lost 1 base at V and 6 bases at J; junction bases unmatched: 12. The CDR3 length is 16 residues. The CDR3 DNA follows: TGCGCCAGCAGCCAAGGCAGGGAAGGGGGCCGGAGCGAGCAGTACTTC. This sequence encodes CASSQGREGGRSEQYF.

The J gene is TRBJ1-2, the V gene TRBV6-5; 8 bases are a match to TRBD1. Germline V gene sequence: CDR1 MNHEY, CDR2 SVGAGI. CDR3 size: 12 residues. V gave up 8 bases and J gave up 4 bases; unmatched junction bases: 3. CDR3: CASGQGSYGYTF. DNA for the CDR3: TGTGCCAGCGGACAGGGCAGCTATGGCTACACCTTC.

This clone was seen a few times. This sequence joins TRBV7-2 and TRBJ2-1; 8 bases fit TRBD1. Trimming cost V 5 bases and J 6 bases; bases outside gene matches: 12. The CDR3 is made up of 16 amino acids. Germline CDR1 reads SGHTA; CDR2 reads FQGNSA. The CDR3 protein is CASSIGTGTGANEQFF. The CDR3 DNA follows: TGTGCCAGCAGCATAGGAACCGGGACAGGAGCCAATGAGCAGTTCTTC.

This rearrangement joins TRBV7-8 to TRBJ2-6; D not resolved. In germline, CDR1 is SGHVS, CDR2 FQNEAQ. The CDR3 loop spans 16 amino acids. Trimming stripped 1 base from V and 0 bases from J, with 7 bases between. The CDR3 DNA sequence: TGTGCCAGCAGCTTAGGTCCCCTCTCTGGGGCCAACGTCCTGACTTTC. It specifies CASSLGPLSGANVLTF.

This chain links TRBV10-1 with TRBJ1-4, with TRBD1 matching 10 bases. Trimming removed 6 bases from V and 7 bases from J; junction bases left unmatched: 17. The CDR3 loop spans 18 amino acids. CDR1 is WNHNN, CDR2 SYGVQD, per germline (reference sequence). The CDR3 DNA sequence: TGCGCCAGCAGCCACGACAGGGGGCGGGAGGTCTACTGTGAAAAACTGTTTTTT. Residues: CASSHDRGREVYCEKLFF.

The chain recombines TRBV27 with TRBJ1-1, with D possibly being TRBD1 (5 bases). The germline gives CDR1 MNHEY, CDR2 SMNVEV (reference sequence). The CDR3 consists of 14 residues. The V and J ends lost 3 bases and 1 base respectively, with 9 bases between them. CDR3 region: CASSFQGANTEAFF. CDR3 DNA: TGTGCCAGCAGTTTCCAGGGTGCGAACACTGAAGCTTTCTTT.

The rearrangement links TRBV7-9 to TRBJ2-3, with D possibly being TRBD1 or TRBD2 (5 bases each). V lost 4 bases and J 6 bases, leaving 14 bases between the germline ends. This CDR3 spans 14 amino acids. Germline V CDR1 and CDR2: SEHNR, FQNEAQ (reference sequence). CDR3 DNA: TGTGCCAGCAGCTGGGGGAGCGGTGGGGATACGCAGTATTTT. Its translation is CASSWGSGGDTQYF.

The V and J genes are TRBV6-5 and TRBJ1-3; D remains ambiguous. Looked up from germline, CDR1 is MNHEY and CDR2 is SVGAGI. The CDR3 consists of 14 residues. V was clipped by 1 base and J by 4 bases, with 8 bases between them. The CDR3 here is CASSYLGSGNTIYF. CDR3 DNA: TGTGCCAGCAGTTACTTGGGATCCGGAAACACCATATATTTT.

The V call is TRBV5-6, the J call TRBJ2-2; D might be TRBD1 or TRBD2, each matching 5 bases. V lost 3 bases and J lost 6, with 9 bases in between. The CDR3 has 13 amino acids. Germline loops: CDR1 SGHDT, CDR2 YYEEEE. Written as DNA, the CDR3 is TGTGCCAGCAGCTCACTGGGACCCGGGGAGCTGTTTTTT. Its translation: CASSSLGPGELFF.

The chain uses TRBV4-1 and TRBJ1-4; D remains ambiguous. With 3 bases removed from V and 4 bases from J, the gap between germline ends came to 15 bases. Germline V lookup: CDR1 MGHRA, CDR2 YSYEKL. The CDR3 runs to 16 residues. The chain's CDR3 is CASSQNLRQDNEKLFF. In DNA form, the CDR3 reads TGCGCCAGCAGCCAGAACCTCCGGCAGGATAATGAAAAACTGTTTTTT.

This chain connects TRBV21-1 to TRBJ2-7. TRBV21-1 is noted as a pseudogene. This CDR3 contains 13 residues. Written as DNA, the CDR3 is TGTGCCAGCAGCAAAAAGGCCTGGGGCGAGCAGTACTTC. Amino acid sequence: CASSKKAWGEQYF.

The chain combines TRBV13 with TRBJ1-5; tentatively, D is TRBD1 (6 bases). The CDR3 extends over 15 amino acids. Germline assignment: CDR1 PRHDT and CDR2 FYEKMQ (reference sequence). Trimming left V 2 bases short and J 1 base short, with 9 bases between. The chain's CDR3 is CASSLSGGSNQPQHF. The CDR3 nucleotides read TGTGCCAGCAGCTTATCTGGGGGCAGCAATCAGCCCCAGCATTTT.

V gene TRBV2 combines with J gene TRBJ2-7; weak D call: TRBD2 (6 bases). V was clipped by 7 bases and J by 0 bases, with 10 bases between them. The CDR3 spans 13 residues. The germline V gene has CDR1 SNHLY and CDR2 FYNNEI. In DNA form, the CDR3 reads TGTGCCAGCACTGGGGGGAGCTCCTACGAGCAGTACTTC. Translating it yields CASTGGSSYEQYF. Full variable domain (missing parts from reference TRBV2 and TRBJ2-7): EPEVTQTPSHQVTQMGQEVILRCVPISNHLYFYWYRQILGQKVEFLVSFYNNEISEKSEIFDDQFSVERPDGSNFTLKIRSTKLEDSAMYFCASTGGSSYEQYFGPGTRLTVT.

This chain uses TRBV6-4 with TRBJ1-4; D perhaps matches TRBD1 (6 bases). Trimming removed 6 bases at V and 7 bases at J, with 15 bases between. In germline, CDR1 is MRHNA, CDR2 SNTAGT. CDR3 size: 14 residues. This CDR3 reads CASRGTGASEKLFF. The CDR3 region has the DNA TGTGCCAGCAGGGGCACGGGGGCGAGTGAAAAACTGTTTTTT.

The V call is TRBV2, the J call TRBJ1-4; maybe TRBD1 (5 bases). Germline lookup yields CDR1 SNHLY and CDR2 FYNNEI. This CDR3 is 13 amino acids long. V lost 3 bases and J lost 10, with 12 bases in between. The CDR3 nucleotides read TGTGCCAGCAGTGACCTGGGGGACGGAAAACTGTTTTTT. Translated: CASSDLGDGKLFF.

The V call is TRBV2, the J call TRBJ1-2, with 9 bases fitting TRBD1. The CDR3 covers 15 residues. With 6 bases clipped from V and 4 bases from J, the junction kept 9 bases outside the gene matches. CDR1 and CDR2 from the germline V gene are SNHLY and FYNNEI. The CDR3 region is CASSPQGQGSYGYTF. Written as DNA, the CDR3 is TGTGCCAGCAGCCCCCAGGGACAGGGCTCCTATGGCTACACCTTC. The full variable domain, completed using reference TRBV2 and TRBJ1-2, is EPEVTQTPSHQVTQMGQEVILRCVPISNHLYFYWYRQILGQKVEFLVSFYNNEISEKSEIFDDQFSVERPDGSNFTLKIRSTKLEDSAMYFCASSPQGQGSYGYTFGSGTRLTVV.

V gene TRBV12-5 combines with J gene TRBJ2-2; 7 bases align to TRBD1. In germline, CDR1 is LGHNT, CDR2 FRNRAP. CDR3 length: 15 amino acids. V was pared by 3 bases and J by 4 bases, with 5 bases of the junction left unmatched. This CDR3 is CASGFMTGPTGELFF. The CDR3, as DNA: TGTGCTAGTGGTTTTATGACAGGGCCCACCGGGGAGCTGTTTTTT.

This chain joins TRBV18 and TRBJ1-4, with D perhaps TRBD1 (6 bases). This CDR3 has 14 amino acids. V was pared by 1 base and J by 5 bases, with 8 bases between. Germline V gene lookup returns CDR1 KGHSH and CDR2 LQKENI. The CDR3 sequence: CASSPQGGNEKLFF. The DNA of the CDR3 is TGTGCCAGCTCACCACAGGGGGGGAATGAAAAACTGTTTTTT.